The 20 T cell receptor beta chains in this list originate from one sample, sequenced in a study of shared clonotypes between healthy human individuals (dated by TCRdb to 2020 to 2022). The method was the immunoSEQ multiplex PCR assay. TCRdb stores this immuneACCESS table with in-frame sequences only. Part of the clones is absent; in the studies checked, under half of the shortfall reflects unresolved V genes, and no reason is known for the rest. The sample profile shows 2 million or so clones; over 85% of them were found once. The ten largest clones take up 0.1% to 0.15% of the sample. The sequenced sample was naive CD4+ T cells sorted from blood. This specimen's cell subset or site label, per the study, means: CD45RA+ positively selected. These receptors all come from a man between 18 and 35 years old in good health.

The V call is TRBV7-9, the J call TRBJ2-1; D call uncertain. CDR3 length: 14 amino acids. Trimming took 3 bases from V and 5 from J, leaving 11 bases between them. The germline gives CDR1 SEHNR, CDR2 FQNEAQ (reference sequence). CDR3 sequence reads: CASSLRGMDNEQFF. The CDR3 bases are TGTGCCAGCAGCTTGAGAGGTATGGACAATGAGCAGTTCTTC.

CDR3 amino acids: CASSLDTQKYF. The DNA of the CDR3 is TGTGCCAGCAGCTTGGACACGCAAAAGTACTTC. V is TRBV5-4 and J is TRBJ2-5; no clear D gene. V was shortened by 0 bases and J by 12 bases, with 9 bases between the two germline ends. The CDR3 contains 11 residues. Per germline, CDR1 SGHNT and CDR2 YYREEE (reference sequence).

For this clone: This same CDR3 is encoded by further DNA sequences in the sample. The chain has TRBV30 and TRBJ2-5; D uncertain. Germline V gives CDR1 GTSNPN, CDR2 SVGIG (reference sequence). This CDR3 contains 11 residues. Between the trimmed V and J ends, which lost 4 bases and 2 bases, there was a span of 5 bases. The CDR3 region is CAWTGQETQYF. CDR3 nucleotide sequence: TGTGCCTGGACAGGTCAAGAGACCCAGTACTTC.

J is TRBJ2-7 and V is TRBV7-2, with 9 bases identical to TRBD1. The CDR3 length is 14 residues. Germline V gives CDR1 SGHTA, CDR2 FQGNSA. V lost 1 base, J lost 7 bases, and 5 bases stayed unmatched. The CDR3 is CASSLDRGRWEQYF. CDR3 nucleotide sequence: TGTGCCAGCAGCTTAGACAGGGGGCGTTGGGAGCAGTACTTC.

This chain connects TRBV5-1 to TRBJ2-1; 7 nucleotides match TRBD1. With 5 bases clipped from V and 6 bases from J, the junction kept 5 bases outside the gene matches. Germline CDR1 is SGHRS and CDR2 is YFSETQ. The length of the CDR3 is 13 residues. In nucleotides, the CDR3 is TGCGCCAGCAGGAACACAGGGGCCAATGAGCAGTTCTTC. This sequence encodes CASRNTGANEQFF.

The rearrangement links TRBV28 to TRBJ1-1, with 7 positions matching TRBD1. From germline, CDR1 is MDHEN and CDR2 SYDVKM. The CDR3 covers 13 residues. V was pared by 3 bases and J by 6 bases, with 4 bases of the junction left unmatched. In DNA form, the CDR3 reads TGTGCCAGCAGTTTGACAGGGCCCCCTGAAGCTTTCTTT. Translated: CASSLTGPPEAFF.

This clone was observed a single time. The V call is TRBV28, the J call TRBJ1-2; D unresolved. The germline V gene has CDR1 MDHEN and CDR2 SYDVKM. This CDR3 has 12 residues. Trimming cost V 5 bases and J 4 bases, with 8 bases left between them. DNA for the CDR3: TGTGCCAGCAGTGCTAGAATCTATGGCTACACCTTC. Protein sequence: CASSARIYGYTF.

This clone was detected once. This chain joins TRBV7-9 and TRBJ1-6; D ambiguous. Germline CDR1 is SEHNR and CDR2 is FQNEAQ (reference sequence). The V gene lost 2 bases and the J gene lost 7 bases, with 15 bases spanning the gap. The CDR3 length is 16 residues. CDR3 DNA sequence: TGTGCCAGCAGCTTACAGAGCCGGTACCCCAATTCACCCCTCCACTTT. Protein: CASSLQSRYPNSPLHF.

The chain joins TRBV4-3 to TRBJ2-3; TRBD2 agrees at 8 bases. The CDR3 extends over 18 amino acids. Germline-derived CDR1 and CDR2 are LGHNA and YSLEER. The V gene end was trimmed by 1 base and the J gene end by 2 bases; junction bases not matched to a gene: 11. CDR3 residues: CASSQGGGSGILTDTQYF. The CDR3 DNA follows: TGCGCCAGCAGCCAAGGGGGTGGTAGCGGGATACTCACAGATACGCAGTATTTT.

The chain combines TRBV7-9 with TRBJ2-5; D is unclear. The CDR3 totals 13 residues. Trimming took off 1 base at V and 6 bases at J, with 9 bases between the two ends. Per germline, CDR1 SEHNR and CDR2 FQNEAQ (reference sequence). CDR3 bases: TGTGCCAGCAGCTTAGTGGGCAGCCAGACCCAGTACTTC. Translation: CASSLVGSQTQYF.

The rearrangement links TRBV7-9 to TRBJ2-1; 8 bases align to TRBD1. This CDR3 has 16 residues. The V and J ends lost 3 bases and 2 bases, in that order; junction bases with no gene match: 6. Germline loops: CDR1 SEHNR, CDR2 FQNEAQ (reference sequence). CDR3: CASSFYRGETYNEQFF. The CDR3, as DNA: TGTGCCAGCAGCTTTTACAGGGGGGAAACCTACAATGAGCAGTTCTTC.

This chain uses TRBV19 with TRBJ1-5; 9 positions agree with TRBD1. The CDR3 totals 16 residues. CDR1 is LNHDA, CDR2 SQIVND, per germline (reference sequence). The trim removed 4 bases at V and 7 bases at J, leaving 11 bases unmatched. CDR3 sequence: CASSRPGTGPRQPQHF. The CDR3 nucleotides are TGTGCCAGTAGTAGACCCGGGACAGGGCCAAGGCAGCCCCAGCATTTT.

CDR3 sequence: CASSVGNEQFF. In nucleotides, the CDR3 is TGTGCCAGCAGTGTAGGGAATGAGCAGTTCTTC. The rearrangement uses TRBV25-1 and TRBJ2-1; D uncertain. This CDR3 spans 11 amino acids. The germline V and J ends were trimmed by 4 bases and 7 bases, with 5 bases remaining between them. Germline CDR1 reads MGHDK; CDR2 reads SYGVNS.

The chain combines TRBV14 with TRBJ1-2; TRBD1 aligns across 7 bases. After removal of 11 bases from V and 4 bases from J, the junction contained 10 bases not matched to a gene. This CDR3 has 13 amino acids. Germline V lookup: CDR1 SGHDN, CDR2 FVKESK. The CDR3 sequence: CAARRGQGYGYTF. The CDR3 region has the DNA TGTGCCGCGAGGAGGGGGCAAGGCTATGGCTACACCTTC.

The chain has TRBV7-2 and TRBJ1-3; TRBD1 matches 7 bases. Germline CDR1 reads SGHTA; CDR2 reads FQGNSA. V dropped 4 bases and J dropped 1; count of bases not matched to a gene: 4. The CDR3 runs to 15 residues. The CDR3 DNA sequence: TGTGCCAGCAGCTCTGACAGGGTGTCTGGAAACACCATATATTTT. It encodes CASSSDRVSGNTIYF.

The genes are TRBV6-5 and TRBJ1-5; unclear D gene. The CDR3 runs to 14 residues. Trimming removed 1 base from V and 7 bases from J, with 11 bases in between. Germline lookup yields CDR1 MNHEY and CDR2 SVGAGI. The CDR3 here is CASSYFVGWQPQHF. As DNA, the CDR3 is TGTGCCAGCAGTTACTTTGTGGGTTGGCAGCCCCAGCATTTT.

The chain recombines TRBV18 with TRBJ1-1; 9 nucleotides align to TRBD1. V lost 4 bases, J lost 4 bases, and 7 bases stayed unmatched. There are 15 residues in the CDR3. Looked up from germline, CDR1 is KGHSH and CDR2 is LQKENI. CDR3: CASSRQQGASTEAFF. The CDR3 DNA is TGTGCCAGCTCACGTCAACAGGGGGCAAGCACTGAAGCTTTCTTT.

The CDR3 DNA is TGCAGCGGAGGCGGTTACAATGAGCAGTTCTTC. Protein: CSGGGYNEQFF. V and J are TRBV29-1 and TRBJ2-1, with no clear D. Trimming removed 7 bases at V and 4 bases at J, with 8 bases between. This CDR3 is 11 amino acids long. Per the germline V gene, CDR1 is SQVTM and CDR2 is ANQGSEA.

The chain recombines TRBV7-2 with TRBJ2-7, with D possibly being TRBD1 (6 bases). Germline V gives CDR1 SGHTA, CDR2 FQGNSA. V was shortened by 5 bases and J by 2 bases, with 13 bases between the two germline ends. The CDR3 is 14 residues long. CDR3 region: CASSLGTIAYEQYF. CDR3 in DNA: TGTGCCAGCAGCCTCGGGACAATTGCCTACGAGCAGTACTTC.

This clone was seen once. This chain links TRBV28 with TRBJ1-4; 10 bases align to TRBD1. The CDR3 consists of 17 residues. With 7 bases clipped from V and 2 bases from J, the junction kept 10 bases outside the gene matches. Germline CDR1 and CDR2: MDHEN and SYDVKM. DNA for the CDR3: TGTGCCAGCAAAGGGACAGGGGTAAGGGGGACTAATGAAAAACTGTTTTTT. It translates to CASKGTGVRGTNEKLFF.